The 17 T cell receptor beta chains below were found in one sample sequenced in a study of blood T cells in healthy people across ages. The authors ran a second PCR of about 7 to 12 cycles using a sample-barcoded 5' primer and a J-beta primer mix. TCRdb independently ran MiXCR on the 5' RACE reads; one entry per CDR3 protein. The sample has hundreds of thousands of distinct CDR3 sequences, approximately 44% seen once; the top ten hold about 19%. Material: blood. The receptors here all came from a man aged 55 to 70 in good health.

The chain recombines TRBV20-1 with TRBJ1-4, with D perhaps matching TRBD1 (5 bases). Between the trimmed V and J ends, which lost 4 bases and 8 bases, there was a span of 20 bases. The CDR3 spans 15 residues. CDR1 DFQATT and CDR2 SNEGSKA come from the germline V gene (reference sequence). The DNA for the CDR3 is TGCAGTGCTAACCGGGGCCCCACCCCCGGGGAAAAACTGTTTTTT. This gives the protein CSANRGPTPGEKLFF.

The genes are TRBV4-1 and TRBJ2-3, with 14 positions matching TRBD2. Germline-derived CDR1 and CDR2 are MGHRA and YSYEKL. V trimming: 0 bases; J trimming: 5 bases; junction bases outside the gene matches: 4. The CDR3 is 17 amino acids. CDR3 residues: CASSQEATSGGGDTQYF. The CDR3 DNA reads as TGCGCCAGCAGCCAAGAGGCGACTAGCGGGGGGGGAGATACGCAGTATTTT.

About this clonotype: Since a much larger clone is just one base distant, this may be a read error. Here the CDR3 DNA reads TGTGCCAGCAGCTTAGGCCGGGGGGACTCTGGCTGCACCTTC. It encodes CASSLGRGDSGCTF. V gene TRBV13 combines with J gene TRBJ1-2, with D perhaps TRBD1 (5 bases). The CDR3 loop spans 14 amino acids. Germline V gives CDR1 PRHDT, CDR2 FYEKMQ (reference sequence). Complete variable domain (other parts from reference TRBV13 and TRBJ1-2): AAGVIQSPRHLIKEKRETATLKCYPIPRHDTVYWYQQGPGQDPQFLISFYEKMQSDKGSIPDRFSAQQFSDYHSELNMSSLELGDSALYFCASSLGRGDSGCTFGSGTRLTVV.

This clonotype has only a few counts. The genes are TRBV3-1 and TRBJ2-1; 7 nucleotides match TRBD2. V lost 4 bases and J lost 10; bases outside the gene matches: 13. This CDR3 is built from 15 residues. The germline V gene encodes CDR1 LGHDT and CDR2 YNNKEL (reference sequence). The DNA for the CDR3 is TGTGCCAGCAGCCTCGCCGGGACTACCGCCGGCGAGCAGTTCTTC. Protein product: CASSLAGTTAGEQFF.

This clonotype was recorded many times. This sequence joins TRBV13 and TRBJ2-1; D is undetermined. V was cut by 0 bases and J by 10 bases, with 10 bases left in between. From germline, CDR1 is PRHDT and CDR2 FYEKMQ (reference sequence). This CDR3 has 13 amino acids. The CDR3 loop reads CASSLGVGLEQFF. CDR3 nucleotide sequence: TGTGCCAGCAGCTTAGGGGTAGGGCTGGAGCAGTTCTTC.

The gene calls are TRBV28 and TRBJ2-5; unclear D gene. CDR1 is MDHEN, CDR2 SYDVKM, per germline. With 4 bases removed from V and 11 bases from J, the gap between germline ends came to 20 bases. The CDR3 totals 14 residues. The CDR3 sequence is CASSSTGRYNEQYF. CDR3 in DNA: TGTGCCAGCAGTTCCACCGGAAGGTACAATGAGCAGTACTTC. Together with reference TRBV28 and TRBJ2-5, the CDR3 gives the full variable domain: DVKVTQSSRYLVKRTGEKVFLECVQDMDHENMFWYRQDPGLGLRLIYFSYDVKMKEKGDIPEGYSVSREKKERFSLILESASTNQTSMYLCASSSTGRYNEQYFGPGTRLLVL.

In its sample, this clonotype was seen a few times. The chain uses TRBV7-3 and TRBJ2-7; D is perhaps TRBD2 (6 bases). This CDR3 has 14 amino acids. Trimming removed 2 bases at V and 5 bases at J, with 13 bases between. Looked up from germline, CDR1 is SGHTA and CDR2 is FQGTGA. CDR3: CASSLGGYKDEQYF. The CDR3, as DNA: TGTGCCAGCAGCTTAGGAGGGTATAAGGACGAGCAGTACTTC.

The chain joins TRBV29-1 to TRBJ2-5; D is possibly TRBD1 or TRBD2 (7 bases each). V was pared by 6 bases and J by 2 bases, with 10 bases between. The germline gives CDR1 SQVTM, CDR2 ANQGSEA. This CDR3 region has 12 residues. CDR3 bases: TGCAGCGTAGCGGGACAGCAAGAGACCCAGTACTTC. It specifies CSVAGQQETQYF.

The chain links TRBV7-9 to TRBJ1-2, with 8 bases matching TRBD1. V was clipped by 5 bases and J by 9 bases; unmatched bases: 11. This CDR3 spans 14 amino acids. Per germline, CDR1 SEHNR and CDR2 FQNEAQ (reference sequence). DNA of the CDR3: TGTGCCAGCAGCCCAGAAGGACAGGGTACTAGCTACACCTTC. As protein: CASSPEGQGTSYTF.

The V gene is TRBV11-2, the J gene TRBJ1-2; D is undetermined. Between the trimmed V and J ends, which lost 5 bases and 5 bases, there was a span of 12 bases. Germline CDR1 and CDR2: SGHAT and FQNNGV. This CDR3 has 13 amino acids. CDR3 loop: CASSNGRNYGYTF. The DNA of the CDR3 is TGTGCCAGCAGCAACGGACGGAATTATGGCTACACCTTC.

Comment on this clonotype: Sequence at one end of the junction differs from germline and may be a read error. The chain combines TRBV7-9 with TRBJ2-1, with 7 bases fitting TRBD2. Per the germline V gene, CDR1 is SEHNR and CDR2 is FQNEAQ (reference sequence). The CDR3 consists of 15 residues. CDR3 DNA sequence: TGTGCCAGCAGCTTACGCGGGGGAACCTACAATGAGCGGTTCTTC. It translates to CASSLRGGTYNERFF. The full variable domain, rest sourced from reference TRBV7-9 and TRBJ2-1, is DTGVSQNPRHKITKRGQNVTFRCDPISEHNRLYWYRQTLGQGPEFLTYFQNEAQLEKSRLLSDRFSAERPKGSFSTLEIQRTEQGDSAMYLCASSLRGGTYNERFFGPGTRLTVL.

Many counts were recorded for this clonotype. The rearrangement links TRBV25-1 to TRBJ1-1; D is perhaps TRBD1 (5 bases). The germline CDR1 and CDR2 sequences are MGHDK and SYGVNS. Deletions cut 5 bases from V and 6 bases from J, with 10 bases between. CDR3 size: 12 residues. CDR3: CASSRGVAEAFF. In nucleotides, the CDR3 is TGTGCCAGCAGTAGAGGGGTCGCTGAAGCTTTCTTT.

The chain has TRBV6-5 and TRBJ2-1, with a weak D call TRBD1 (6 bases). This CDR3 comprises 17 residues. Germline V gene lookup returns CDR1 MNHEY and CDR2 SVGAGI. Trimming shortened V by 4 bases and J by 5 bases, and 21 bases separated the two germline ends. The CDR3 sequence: CASSLWGLAGYNNEQFF. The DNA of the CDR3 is TGTGCCAGCAGTTTATGGGGGCTAGCAGGTTATAACAATGAGCAGTTCTTC.

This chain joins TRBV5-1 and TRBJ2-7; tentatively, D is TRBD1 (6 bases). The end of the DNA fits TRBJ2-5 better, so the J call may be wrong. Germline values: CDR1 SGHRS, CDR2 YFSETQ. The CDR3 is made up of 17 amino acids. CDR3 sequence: CASILVDRTLAEETQYF. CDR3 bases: TGCGCCAGCATCCTCGTAGACAGGACACTCGCCGAAGAGACCCAGTACTTC.

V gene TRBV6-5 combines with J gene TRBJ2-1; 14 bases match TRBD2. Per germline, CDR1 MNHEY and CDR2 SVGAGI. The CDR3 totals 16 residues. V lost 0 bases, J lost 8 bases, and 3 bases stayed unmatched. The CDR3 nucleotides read TGTGCCAGCAGTTACTCCGGGACTAGCGGGGGTTATGAGCAGTTCTTC. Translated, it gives CASSYSGTSGGYEQFF.

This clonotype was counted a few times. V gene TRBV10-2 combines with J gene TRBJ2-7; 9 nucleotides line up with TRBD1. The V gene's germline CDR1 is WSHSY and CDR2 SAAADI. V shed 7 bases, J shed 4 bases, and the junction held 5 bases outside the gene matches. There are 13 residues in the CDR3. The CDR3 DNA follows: TGCGCCAGCAAGGTGGGACAGGGATACGAGCAGTACTTC. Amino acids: CASKVGQGYEQYF.

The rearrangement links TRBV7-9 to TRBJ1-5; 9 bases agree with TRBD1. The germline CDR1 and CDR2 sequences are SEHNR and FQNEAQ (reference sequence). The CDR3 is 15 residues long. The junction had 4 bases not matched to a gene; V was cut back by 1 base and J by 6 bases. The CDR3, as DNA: TGTGCCAGCAGCTTAGGGACAGGGGTCGGTCAGCCCCAGCATTTT. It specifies CASSLGTGVGQPQHF.